The present T cell receptor beta chain was sequenced within a study of response to subunit inactivated influenza vaccine. General study results and limits: Authors proposed each seasonal influenza vaccination draws in few new T cells.

TCRdb reprocessed the RT-PCR reads with MiXCR, giving one entry per CDR3 protein. The sample shows 600,000 to 850,000 distinct CDR3 sequences, 14% of them seen only once. Trimming removed 6 bases from V and 7 bases from J; junction bases left unmatched: 10. The CDR3 is 14 amino acids. Germline CDR1 and CDR2: MNHNS and SASEGT. About this clonotype: Its specificity is not known.

The source of this sequence is a man aged 50-60 years who received an inactivated influenza vaccine. Sequencing used PBMCs from blood, obtained approximately 15 days before vaccination. The V gene is TRBV6-1, the J gene TRBJ1-2; 8 nucleotides agree with TRBD1. The CDR3 DNA reads TGTGCCAGCAGCCTACCCGGACAGGGCAGTGGCTACACCTTC. Protein product: CASSLPGQGSGYTF.